Described below is a single T cell receptor beta chain sequence and its context. For CDR3 and TCR beta VDJ profiling, genomic DNA was the template used. TCRdb recomputed calls from the reads with MiXCR, one row per CDR3 protein. The sample has about 130,000 distinct CDR3 sequences, about 46% seen once. CDR3 length equals 13 residues. Germline-derived CDR1 and CDR2 are DFQATT and SNEGSKA (reference sequence). J was trimmed by 1 base and V by 6 bases; bases with no gene match: 5. The data originate from a study of CD8+CD57+ T cells in acquired aplastic anemia. This clonotype was sampled from a human donor in good health, serving as a control. J is TRBJ1-1 and V is TRBV20-1; TRBD1 agrees at 7 bases. Sequencing was carried out using sorted CD4+, CD8+, or CD8+CD57+ T cells (not recorded which) from PBMCs. CDR3 nucleotide sequence: TGCAGTGCCCACTGGACAGGGAACACTGAAGCTTTCTTT. It yields the protein CSAHWTGNTEAFF.